The rows below give T cell receptor beta chains drawn from one sample of a study of blood T cell repertoires in COVID-19. Libraries were prepared by immunoSEQ multiplex PCR; TCRdb keeps only in-frame clonotypes and omits some of them. Counted here are about 98,000 clones, 70% to 85% occurring once; the ten biggest clones make up about a tenth. Sequencing input: peripheral blood. The receptors derive from a man aged 65-85 years with active or convalescent COVID-19. The CDR3 runs from the conserved cysteine through the conserved F or W. A D gene is named only where the DNA matches it firmly. A row's size may be missing; if present it is once, few, many or a size class.

j_gene,len,abundance,d_gene,v_gene,CDR3aa,CDR3nt
TRBJ2-3,15,-,TRBD1,TRBV7-8,CASSWRDRVADTQYF,TGTGCCAGCAGTTGGCGGGACAGGGTGGCAGATACGCAGTATTTT
TRBJ2-3,15,-,-,TRBV5-6,CASSQDLRGTDTQYF,TGTGCCAGCAGCCAGGACTTGCGGGGCACAGATACGCAGTATTTT
TRBJ2-3,16,-,TRBD2,TRBV7-3,CASSRNGLAGTDTQYF,TGTGCCAGCAGCAGAAATGGGCTAGCGGGTACAGATACGCAGTATTTT
TRBJ1-3,16,-,-,TRBV9,CASSVAQGSSGNTIYF,TGTGCCAGCAGCGTAGCTCAGGGGAGCTCTGGAAACACCATATATTTT
TRBJ2-5,17,-,TRBD2,TRBV5-1,CASKIPSGGGVGETQYF,TGCGCCAGCAAAATCCCCTCTGGTGGGGGGGTTGGAGAGACCCAGTACTTC
TRBJ2-7,14,few,-,TRBV7-9,CASNAFSNGGEQYF,TGTGCCAGCAACGCTTTTTCGAATGGAGGCGAGCAGTACTTC
TRBJ2-7,15,few,-,TRBV4-1,CASSQGQVGDYEQYF,TGCGCCAGCAGCCAAGGCCAGGTCGGGGACTACGAGCAGTACTTC
TRBJ1-1,15,-,-,TRBV9,CASSTRTSINTEAFF,TGTGCCAGCAGCACGAGGACAAGTATTAACACTGAAGCTTTCTTT
TRBJ1-2,12,few,-,TRBV7-9,CASSLREYGYTF,TGTGCCAGCAGCTTACGGGAGTATGGCTACACCTTC
TRBJ2-7,11,-,-,TRBV11-3,CASSDRSEQYF,TGTGCCAGCAGCGATAGATCCGAGCAGTACTTC
TRBJ2-7,14,-,TRBD1,TRBV2,CASRAGTGPYEQYF,TGTGCCAGCAGGGCCGGGACAGGGCCCTACGAGCAGTACTTC
TRBJ2-3,15,-,-,TRBV5-8,CASSIQPGRTDTQYF,TGTGCCAGCAGCATACAACCAGGGCGCACAGATACGCAGTATTTT
TRBJ1-6,16,-,TRBD1,TRBV7-8,CASSLAYQGANSPLHF,TGTGCCAGCAGCTTAGCTTATCAGGGGGCCAATTCACCCCTCCACTTT
TRBJ2-3,19,-,-,TRBV7-2,CASTSHATVWESSTDTQYF,TGTGCCAGCACCTCACACGCGACAGTTTGGGAATCTAGCACAGATACGCAGTATTTT
TRBJ2-5,13,-,TRBD2,TRBV2,CATAGGNSETQYF,TGTGCCACCGCGGGGGGGAATAGTGAGACCCAGTACTTC
TRBJ1-2,12,-,TRBD1,TRBV5-8,CASSNRGYGYTF,TGTGCCAGCAGCAACAGGGGATACGGCTACACCTTC
TRBJ2-1,16,-,TRBD2,TRBV7-2,CASSLTGTRPLAEQFF,TGTGCCAGCAGCTTAACCGGGACTAGACCCCTAGCTGAGCAGTTCTTC
TRBJ2-7,12,-,-,TRBV5-4,CASSSPGVAQYF,TGTGCCAGCAGCTCCCCAGGGGTGGCGCAGTACTTC
TRBJ1-1,12,once,-,TRBV10-3,CAIRTGNTEAFF,TGTGCCATCAGGACAGGGAACACTGAAGCTTTCTTT
TRBJ1-1,13,-,-,TRBV18,CASSGDSYTEAFF,TGTGCCAGCTCGGGGGACTCATACACTGAAGCTTTCTTT
TRBJ1-4,17,few,-,TRBV7-9,CASSPPRTTERSEKLFF,TGTGCCAGCAGCCCCCCCAGAACCACCGAAAGGAGTGAAAAACTGTTTTTT
TRBJ2-3,16,-,TRBD1,TRBV5-1,CASSATGGAPTDTQYF,TGCGCCAGCAGCGCCACAGGGGGCGCCCCTACAGATACGCAGTATTTT
TRBJ2-2,17,-,-,TRBV21-1,CASSIRKRHLNTGELFF,TGTGCCAGCAGCATTAGGAAGAGGCATCTGAACACCGGGGAGCTGTTTTTT
TRBJ2-1,16,-,-,TRBV3-1/TRBV3-2,CASSQDRATRSNEQFF,TGTGCCAGCAGCCAAGATCGAGCGACTAGATCCAATGAGCAGTTCTTC
TRBJ1-5,14,-,TRBD1,TRBV13,CASSGDSINQPQHF,TGTGCCAGCAGCGGGGACAGCATCAATCAGCCCCAGCATTTT
TRBJ2-3,14,-,-,TRBV10-2,CASSAGSGTDTQYF,TGCGCCAGCAGCGCCGGGTCAGGCACAGATACGCAGTATTTT
TRBJ2-7,15,-,TRBD1,TRBV6-5,CASSYQGDRPYEQYF,TGTGCCAGCAGTTACCAGGGGGACAGGCCCTACGAGCAGTACTTC
TRBJ1-5,15,-,-,TRBV11-2,CASSPAPGVNQPQHF,TGTGCCAGCAGCCCAGCCCCGGGGGTAAATCAGCCCCAGCATTTT
TRBJ2-7,16,-,-,TRBV6-5,CASSYSNPRESYEQYF,TGTGCCAGCAGTTACTCGAACCCCCGGGAGTCCTACGAGCAGTACTTC
TRBJ2-1,15,-,-,TRBV7-8,CASSERRSSYNEQFF,TGTGCCAGCAGCGAACGACGGAGCTCCTACAATGAGCAGTTCTTC
TRBJ2-7,16,-,TRBD2,TRBV5-4,CASSSGLAGGWYEQYF,TGTGCCAGCAGTTCGGGGCTAGCGGGGGGCTGGTACGAGCAGTACTTC
TRBJ2-5,14,-,-,TRBV5-1,CASSLGAGGETQYF,TGCGCCAGCAGCTTGGGTGCTGGGGGGGAGACCCAGTACTTC
TRBJ1-2,14,-,-,TRBV25-1,CASSDRPATGGYTF,TGTGCCAGCAGTGATCGGCCGGCGACGGGGGGCTACACCTTC
TRBJ2-3,15,-,TRBD1,TRBV14,CASSYVPGQGNTQYF,TGTGCCAGCAGCTACGTCCCGGGACAGGGCAATACGCAGTATTTT
TRBJ2-3,17,-,-,TRBV7-9,CASSLFRGKAITDTQYF,TGTGCCAGCAGCTTATTTAGGGGAAAGGCGATCACAGATACGCAGTATTTT
TRBJ2-7,14,-,TRBD1,TRBV10-3,CAIRSRDRAHEQYF,TGTGCCATCAGAAGTAGGGACAGGGCCCACGAGCAGTACTTC
TRBJ2-7,16,once,TRBD1,TRBV5-8,CASSGGQGAGAYEQYF,TGTGCCAGCAGCGGGGGACAGGGGGCGGGCGCCTACGAGCAGTACTTC
TRBJ1-2,13,few,-,TRBV3-1/TRBV3-2,CASSQGGPYGYTF,TGTGCCAGCAGCCAGGGGGGGCCTTATGGCTACACCTTC
TRBJ2-7,14,-,TRBD1,TRBV5-3,CARSPGTGDYEQYF,TGTGCCAGAAGCCCTGGGACAGGAGATTACGAGCAGTACTTC
TRBJ2-2,15,-,-,TRBV5-1,CASSPGQGNPGELFF,TGCGCCAGCAGCCCAGGTCAGGGTAATCCCGGGGAGCTGTTTTTT
TRBJ1-2,14,-,-,TRBV6-1,CASSEVGGPYGYTF,TGTGCCAGCAGTGAAGTCGGCGGCCCCTATGGCTACACCTTC
TRBJ1-2,12,-,-,TRBV30,CAWTRGVEGYTF,TGTGCCTGGACCCGCGGGGTGGAGGGCTACACCTTC
TRBJ1-3,15,-,-,TRBV10-3,CAMTAQGPSGNTIYF,TGTGCCATGACGGCCCAGGGCCCCTCTGGAAACACCATATATTTT
TRBJ1-3,13,-,-,TRBV12-3/TRBV12-4,CASRQSSGNTIYF,TGTGCCAGCAGACAGTCTTCTGGAAACACCATATATTTT